These T cell receptor beta chains were read from a single sample in a study of post-analysis software for immune sequencing data. TCRdb fed the PCR reads into MiXCR, producing one record per CDR3 protein. The sample has around 770,000 distinct CDR3 sequences, just over 45% seen once; the top ten hold over 4.5%. Input material: blood. The receptors were sampled from a girl between 10 and 17 years old with multiple sclerosis. Each CDR3 is given with its conserved first and last residue. D genes are given only for firm matches. A row's size may be missing; if present it is once, few, many or a size class.

j_call: TRBJ1-1
d_call: -
clone_size: -
v_call: TRBV5-1
cdr3_nt: TGCGCCAGCAGCTTCTCCTCCAGGGACACTGAAGCTTTCTTT
cdr3_aa: CASSFSSRDTEAFF

j_call: TRBJ2-3
d_call: -
clone_size: -
v_call: TRBV7-9
cdr3_nt: TGTGCCAGCAGGCCAGGGGAGACTAGCACAGATACGCAGTATTTT
cdr3_aa: CASRPGETSTDTQYF

j_call: TRBJ2-5
d_call: -
clone_size: -
v_call: TRBV5-1
cdr3_nt: TGCGCCAGCAGGGGGAGGAGGGAAGAGACCCAGTACTTC
cdr3_aa: CASRGRREETQYF

j_call: TRBJ2-4
d_call: -
clone_size: -
v_call: TRBV12-3/TRBV12-4
cdr3_nt: TGTGCCAGCACCCCGGGGGCAGCCAAAAACATTCAGTACTTC
cdr3_aa: CASTPGAAKNIQYF

j_call: TRBJ2-1
d_call: TRBD2
clone_size: few
v_call: TRBV6-1
cdr3_nt: TGTGCCAGCAGTGAAAGAAGGCGGGAGCCATACAATGAGCAGTTCTTC
cdr3_aa: CASSERRREPYNEQFF

j_call: TRBJ2-1
d_call: TRBD1
clone_size: -
v_call: TRBV10-3
cdr3_nt: TGTGCCATCAGTGAGTCTAGGACAGGGAACAATGAGCAGTTCTTC
cdr3_aa: CAISESRTGNNEQFF

j_call: TRBJ2-6
d_call: TRBD1
clone_size: -
v_call: TRBV3-1
cdr3_nt: TGTGCCAGCAGCCAAGAGTGGACAGGGGGCGCCGGGGCCAACGTCCTGACTTTC
cdr3_aa: CASSQEWTGGAGANVLTF

j_call: TRBJ2-5
d_call: -
clone_size: few
v_call: TRBV12-3/TRBV12-4
cdr3_nt: TGTGCCAGCAGTTGGGAAAACTTAAGCCAAGAGACCCAGTACTTC
cdr3_aa: CASSWENLSQETQYF

j_call: TRBJ1-4
d_call: -
clone_size: -
v_call: TRBV6-5
cdr3_nt: TGTGCCAGCAGTGCCAGGGGAACGGTTAATGAAAAACTGTTTTTT
cdr3_aa: CASSARGTVNEKLFF

j_call: TRBJ2-7
d_call: -
clone_size: few
v_call: TRBV3-1
cdr3_nt: TGTGCCAGCAGCCAAGTCAGATACTCCTACGAGCAGTACTTC
cdr3_aa: CASSQVRYSYEQYF

j_call: TRBJ2-7
d_call: -
clone_size: -
v_call: TRBV20-1
cdr3_nt: TGCAGTGCTAGTAAGGGACTCGCCTACGAGCAGTACTTC
cdr3_aa: CSASKGLAYEQYF

j_call: TRBJ2-7
d_call: -
clone_size: few
v_call: TRBV12-3/TRBV12-4
cdr3_nt: TGTGCCAGCAGTCCCCCGGCAGGGCCCTACGAGCAGTACTTC
cdr3_aa: CASSPPAGPYEQYF

j_call: TRBJ2-7
d_call: -
clone_size: once
v_call: TRBV27
cdr3_nt: TGTGCCAGCAGTTTATCTTCTAGCCGTTCCTACGAGCAGTACTTC
cdr3_aa: CASSLSSSRSYEQYF

j_call: TRBJ1-2
d_call: -
clone_size: -
v_call: TRBV12-5
cdr3_nt: TGTGCTAGTGGACGAGAGGGGTCGGGGCCGGTCTATGGCTACACCTTC
cdr3_aa: CASGREGSGPVYGYTF

j_call: TRBJ2-6
d_call: -
clone_size: -
v_call: TRBV6-4
cdr3_nt: TGTGCCAGTCAGACAGACTCTGGGGCCAACGTCCTGACTTTC
cdr3_aa: CASQTDSGANVLTF

j_call: TRBJ1-5
d_call: -
clone_size: -
v_call: TRBV5-8
cdr3_nt: TGTGCCAGCAGCCCCGAAATAGCCGGGGCTCCCCAGCATTTT
cdr3_aa: CASSPEIAGAPQHF

j_call: TRBJ1-2
d_call: -
clone_size: -
v_call: TRBV20-1
cdr3_nt: TGCAGTGCTAGAGTACCGGGGGACTATGGCTACACCTTC
cdr3_aa: CSARVPGDYGYTF

j_call: TRBJ2-3
d_call: -
clone_size: few
v_call: TRBV5-1
cdr3_nt: TGCGCCAGCACCTTCGACATTGGCAAGAGTACGCAGTATTTT
cdr3_aa: CASTFDIGKSTQYF

j_call: TRBJ2-1
d_call: -
clone_size: -
v_call: TRBV19
cdr3_nt: TGTGCCAGTAGTAGGGGTCGGGCTAACAATGAGCAGTTCTTC
cdr3_aa: CASSRGRANNEQFF

j_call: TRBJ2-7
d_call: TRBD1
clone_size: -
v_call: TRBV12-3/TRBV12-4
cdr3_nt: TGTGCCAGCAGTACCCGGACAGGCGTATCCTACGAGCAGTACTTC
cdr3_aa: CASSTRTGVSYEQYF

j_call: TRBJ2-3
d_call: TRBD1
clone_size: -
v_call: TRBV28
cdr3_nt: TGTGCCAGCAGTATGATGACAGGGAACACAGATACGCAGTATTTT
cdr3_aa: CASSMMTGNTDTQYF

j_call: TRBJ1-4
d_call: TRBD1
clone_size: once
v_call: TRBV7-9
cdr3_nt: TGTGCCAGCAGCGAAAACAGGGGAGGTGGGGAAAAACTGTTTTTT
cdr3_aa: CASSENRGGGEKLFF

j_call: TRBJ1-2
d_call: -
clone_size: few
v_call: TRBV20-1
cdr3_nt: TGCAGTGCTAGAGACCCAGTACATAACTATGGCTACACCTTC
cdr3_aa: CSARDPVHNYGYTF

j_call: TRBJ2-6
d_call: TRBD2
clone_size: many
v_call: TRBV7-2
cdr3_nt: TGTGCCAGCAGCTTACTAGCGGCTGGGGCCAACGTCCTGACTTTC
cdr3_aa: CASSLLAAGANVLTF

j_call: TRBJ2-3
d_call: TRBD2
clone_size: -
v_call: TRBV29-1
cdr3_nt: TGCAGCGCTGTTCGGGAGGCAGATACGCAGTATTTT
cdr3_aa: CSAVREADTQYF

j_call: TRBJ1-2
d_call: -
clone_size: -
v_call: TRBV27
cdr3_nt: TGTGCCAGCAGTTTTTTGGCACAGTCGAAAGGGGGCTACACCTTC
cdr3_aa: CASSFLAQSKGGYTF

j_call: TRBJ2-7
d_call: -
clone_size: few
v_call: TRBV6-5
cdr3_nt: TGTGCCAGCAGACCCCTGACCTCCCCCGGGGGTGAGCAGTACTTC
cdr3_aa: CASRPLTSPGGEQYF

j_call: TRBJ2-7
d_call: -
clone_size: few
v_call: TRBV28
cdr3_nt: TGTGCCAGCACCCTGGGGTCCGAGCAGTACTTC
cdr3_aa: CASTLGSEQYF

j_call: TRBJ2-4
d_call: -
clone_size: few
v_call: TRBV15
cdr3_nt: TGTGCCACCAGCAGAGATGGTCGGGGACTCAGCAGGAACATTCAGTACTTC
cdr3_aa: CATSRDGRGLSRNIQYF

j_call: TRBJ1-1
d_call: -
clone_size: -
v_call: TRBV28
cdr3_nt: TGTGCCAGCAGCCCATCCCAAGACAGTCAAGCTTTCTTT
cdr3_aa: CASSPSQDSQAFF

j_call: TRBJ2-7
d_call: -
clone_size: -
v_call: TRBV7-2
cdr3_nt: TGTGCCAGCAGCTTAGTTCCCGGACCCCAAGAGATCCAGTACTTC
cdr3_aa: CASSLVPGPQEIQYF

j_call: TRBJ2-3
d_call: TRBD2
clone_size: -
v_call: TRBV7-2
cdr3_nt: TGTGCCAGCAGCTCGTTGATAGGCGGGAGTGGCACAGATACGCAGTGTTTT
cdr3_aa: CASSSLIGGSGTDTQCF

j_call: TRBJ2-5
d_call: TRBD2
clone_size: -
v_call: TRBV12-3/TRBV12-4
cdr3_nt: TGTGCCAGCAGCCCGGGACTAGAGTACCAAGAGACCCAGTACTTC
cdr3_aa: CASSPGLEYQETQYF

j_call: TRBJ1-2
d_call: -
clone_size: -
v_call: TRBV7-3
cdr3_nt: TGTGCCAGACTAGACAGCGGCTACACCTTC
cdr3_aa: CARLDSGYTF

j_call: TRBJ2-7
d_call: -
clone_size: few
v_call: TRBV6-5
cdr3_nt: TGTGCCAGCAGTTACTCGGGGCTCTTAGCCCAGTACTTC
cdr3_aa: CASSYSGLLAQYF

j_call: TRBJ2-3
d_call: -
clone_size: -
v_call: TRBV21-1
cdr3_nt: TGTGCCAGCAGCACACCCAGGCCCACAGATACGCAGTATTTT
cdr3_aa: CASSTPRPTDTQYF

j_call: TRBJ2-1
d_call: -
clone_size: -
v_call: TRBV24-1
cdr3_nt: TGTGCCACCAGTGACACAGGAGGGCCCCCCTACAATGAGCAGTTCTTC
cdr3_aa: CATSDTGGPPYNEQFF

j_call: TRBJ1-2
d_call: -
clone_size: -
v_call: TRBV12-3/TRBV12-4
cdr3_nt: TGTGCCAGCAGTCGGACGCTAGCTAACTATGGCTACACCTTC
cdr3_aa: CASSRTLANYGYTF

j_call: TRBJ2-5
d_call: -
clone_size: -
v_call: TRBV7-3
cdr3_nt: TGTGCCAGCAGCAGGTCCCCCTCCGGGGAGACCCAGTACTTC
cdr3_aa: CASSRSPSGETQYF

j_call: TRBJ2-7
d_call: TRBD1
clone_size: -
v_call: TRBV7-2
cdr3_nt: TGTGCCAGCAGCTTAGACCGGGACAGGGCAAACTACGAGCAGTACTTC
cdr3_aa: CASSLDRDRANYEQYF

j_call: TRBJ2-1
d_call: -
clone_size: -
v_call: TRBV7-9
cdr3_nt: TGTGCCAGCTTATGGACCCTGAGCTCCTACAATGAGCAGTTCTTC
cdr3_aa: CASLWTLSSYNEQFF

j_call: TRBJ1-2
d_call: -
clone_size: few
v_call: TRBV24-1
cdr3_nt: TGTGCCACCAGTGACCGTTCGACAGCCACACCGAACTATGGCTACACCTTC
cdr3_aa: CATSDRSTATPNYGYTF

j_call: TRBJ2-7
d_call: TRBD1
clone_size: -
v_call: TRBV29-1
cdr3_nt: TGCAGCGTTCAGTTACCGAGGACAGGATGCTACGAGCAGTACTTC
cdr3_aa: CSVQLPRTGCYEQYF

j_call: TRBJ2-5
d_call: TRBD2
clone_size: -
v_call: TRBV7-9
cdr3_nt: TGTGCCAGCAGCTTACTCCGACTAGCAGGACCACATGAGCAGTACTTC
cdr3_aa: CASSLLRLAGPHEQYF

j_call: TRBJ1-4
d_call: TRBD1
clone_size: -
v_call: TRBV5-5
cdr3_nt: TGTGCCAGCAGCCGGGGACAGGGTGAAGAAAAACTGTTTTTT
cdr3_aa: CASSRGQGEEKLFF

j_call: TRBJ2-1
d_call: TRBD2
clone_size: -
v_call: TRBV12-3/TRBV12-4
cdr3_nt: TGTGCCAGCAGCTCAGGACTAGCGGGACAGTTCTTC
cdr3_aa: CASSSGLAGQFF

j_call: TRBJ1-6
d_call: -
clone_size: -
v_call: TRBV29-1
cdr3_nt: TGCAGCGTTGGAAGGGAGGGCTCACCCCTCCACTTT
cdr3_aa: CSVGREGSPLHF

j_call: TRBJ2-4
d_call: -
clone_size: -
v_call: TRBV6-2/TRBV6-3
cdr3_nt: TGTGCCAGCACCCAGGGGGGGACCAAAAACATTCAGTACTTC
cdr3_aa: CASTQGGTKNIQYF

j_call: TRBJ2-7
d_call: -
clone_size: -
v_call: TRBV6-5
cdr3_nt: TGTGCCAGCAGTTACTCAGGGGGGGTCCAGGCCTACGAGCAGTACTTC
cdr3_aa: CASSYSGGVQAYEQYF

j_call: TRBJ1-2
d_call: -
clone_size: -
v_call: TRBV29-1
cdr3_nt: TGCAGCGTTGGAAGGCAGGAAGATGGCTACACCTTC
cdr3_aa: CSVGRQEDGYTF

j_call: TRBJ1-1
d_call: -
clone_size: -
v_call: TRBV2
cdr3_nt: TGTGCCAGCAGAGGGGACACTCCCTCTGAAGCTTTCTTT
cdr3_aa: CASRGDTPSEAFF

j_call: TRBJ2-3
d_call: -
clone_size: -
v_call: TRBV27
cdr3_nt: TGTGCCAGCAGTTTATCGGCCAGTTCTAGCACAGATACGCAGTATTTT
cdr3_aa: CASSLSASSSTDTQYF

j_call: TRBJ2-1
d_call: -
clone_size: many
v_call: TRBV7-2
cdr3_nt: TGTGCCAGCGGTCCTAGGGGATACAATGAGCAGTTCTTC
cdr3_aa: CASGPRGYNEQFF

j_call: TRBJ2-7
d_call: -
clone_size: few
v_call: TRBV25-1
cdr3_nt: TGTGCCAGCAGTGGGGGGAGTCGGGACCACTACGAGCAGTACTTC
cdr3_aa: CASSGGSRDHYEQYF

j_call: TRBJ2-7
d_call: -
clone_size: -
v_call: TRBV15
cdr3_nt: TGTGCCACCAGCAGAGCACGAGACGGTACCTACGAGCAGTACTTC
cdr3_aa: CATSRARDGTYEQYF

j_call: TRBJ2-5
d_call: -
clone_size: -
v_call: TRBV7-2
cdr3_nt: TGTGCCAGCAGCTTCCAGACAGGGGAGGGAGAGGCCCAGTACTTC
cdr3_aa: CASSFQTGEGEAQYF

j_call: TRBJ2-1
d_call: -
clone_size: few
v_call: TRBV2
cdr3_nt: TGTGCCAGCAGGTATGGCAGCCTTGGGCCCCACAATGAGCAGTTCTTC
cdr3_aa: CASRYGSLGPHNEQFF

j_call: TRBJ1-2
d_call: -
clone_size: -
v_call: TRBV28
cdr3_nt: TGTGCCAGCAGTCCTTCAGGGGCCTACTATGGCTACACCTTC
cdr3_aa: CASSPSGAYYGYTF